The 15 T cell receptor beta chains in this list originate from one sample, sequenced in a study of T cells in Graves' hyperthyroidism and ophthalmopathy. TCR beta CDR3 regions were amplified from RNA transcripts. In the first-round RT-PCR of the TCR CDR3, the HTBI primer set was used. TCRdb ran MiXCR on the multiplex PCR reads and lists one entry per CDR3 protein. The table has approximately 430,000 distinct CDR3 sequences, approximately 14% seen once; the top ten hold around 7.7%. Sequencing used blood. The origin of the receptors is a woman under 30 with Graves' hyperthyroidism.

Many counts were recorded for this clonotype. This chain's CDR3 is CASRWRTSTDTQYF. The CDR3 bases are TGTGCCAGTAGGTGGCGGACTAGCACAGATACGCAGTATTTT. The chain links TRBV2 to TRBJ2-3; D possibly corresponds to TRBD2 (5 bases). The V gene lost 9 bases and the J gene lost 0 bases, with 13 bases spanning the gap. Germline V gene data show CDR1 as SNHLY and CDR2 as FYNNEI. This CDR3 is built from 14 residues.

This clonotype has a count of ten or more. The chain couples TRBV2 to TRBJ1-2; tentatively, D is TRBD1 (5 bases). This CDR3 has 13 amino acids. V lost 4 bases and J 3 bases, leaving 9 bases between the germline ends. The germline V gene has CDR1 SNHLY and CDR2 FYNNEI. DNA for the CDR3: TGTGCCAGCAGTGGGCAGGGTCACTATGGCTACACCTTC. Translating gives CASSGQGHYGYTF.

This clonotype was picked up a small number of times. The chain couples TRBV6-1 to TRBJ2-1; 8 bases fit TRBD2. The CDR3 sequence is 17 residues long. V shed 5 bases, J shed 9 bases, and the junction held 18 bases outside the gene matches. Germline V gene lookup returns CDR1 MNHNS and CDR2 SASEGT. CDR3 coding DNA: TGTGCCAGCAGTTTGGGAAAGGGCGGGAGGCGCCTAGGTGAGCAGTTCTTC. It yields the protein CASSLGKGGRRLGEQFF.

This clonotype showed up just a few times. The CDR3 DNA is TGCGCCAGCAGCTTGGAGTCCCACAGACACCAATCACCCCTCCACTTT. This codes for CASSLESHRHQSPLHF. The chain employs TRBV5-1 and TRBJ1-6, with no clear D. The CDR3 is made up of 16 amino acids. Trimming took 0 bases from V and 10 from J, leaving 17 bases between them. Germline V gene sequence: CDR1 SGHRS, CDR2 YFSETQ.

This chain connects TRBV12-3 or TRBV12-4 to TRBJ2-7; D perhaps matches TRBD2 (6 bases). The CDR3 totals 13 residues. Trimming took off 8 bases at V and 4 bases at J, with 15 bases between the two ends. The DNA for the CDR3 is TGTGCCAGCGGTACACCGGGGGATTACGAGCAGTACTTC. Amino acids: CASGTPGDYEQYF.

V gene TRBV30 combines with J gene TRBJ2-2; D is possibly TRBD1 or TRBD2 (7 bases each). This CDR3 region has 17 residues. V shed 1 base and J shed 6 bases, with 21 bases lying between them. Germline assignment: CDR1 GTSNPN and CDR2 SVGIG (reference sequence). CDR3 DNA: TGTGCCTGGAGTGCCCAGGGGGGGAGGAGCGGTGCCGGGGAGCTGTTTTTT. It encodes CAWSAQGGRSGAGELFF.

The chain recombines TRBV13 with TRBJ2-1; TRBD2 matches at 8 bases. This CDR3 comprises 16 residues. V lost 2 bases, J lost 9 bases, and 12 bases stayed unmatched. The V gene's germline CDR1 is PRHDT and CDR2 FYEKMQ (reference sequence). DNA for the CDR3: TGTGCCAGCAGCTTACCCCCCCCGGTCGCGGGAGGTGAGCAGTTCTTC. Encoded protein: CASSLPPPVAGGEQFF.

This clonotype came up many times. The chain has TRBV6-5 and TRBJ1-6; D is perhaps TRBD1 (5 bases). From germline, CDR1 is MNHEY and CDR2 SVGAGI. V dropped 0 bases and J dropped 7 bases, with 10 bases sitting between them. The CDR3 has 15 residues. The CDR3 spells CASSYSTGANSPLHF. DNA of the CDR3: TGTGCCAGCAGTTACTCAACCGGGGCAAATTCACCCCTCCACTTT.

This clonotype was recorded at least ten times. The chain combines TRBV11-3 with TRBJ2-1, with TRBD1 matching 7 bases. Germline CDR1 SGHNT, CDR2 YENEEA. The CDR3 is made up of 17 amino acids. Losses at the gene ends were 5 bases for V and 10 bases for J; bases not matched to a gene: 20. The CDR3 sequence: CASSATPKGAKAQEQFF. The DNA for the CDR3 is TGTGCCAGCAGCGCTACCCCAAAGGGGGCGAAGGCCCAAGAGCAGTTCTTC. The whole variable domain, filled in from reference TRBV11-3 and TRBJ2-1, reads EAGVVQSPRYKIIEKKQPVAFWCNPISGHNTLYWYLQNLGQGPELLIRYENEEAVDDSQLPKDRFSAERLKGVDSTLKIQPAELGDSAVYLCASSATPKGAKAQEQFFGPGTRLTVL.

This clonotype came up a few times. This chain connects TRBV11-3 to TRBJ1-1; D gene unclear. Trimming cost V 2 bases and J 5 bases, with 12 bases left between them. Germline V gene sequence: CDR1 SGHNT, CDR2 YENEEA. This CDR3 is 14 amino acids long. CDR3: CASSLHGVGTEAFF. Written as DNA, the CDR3 is TGTGCCAGCAGCTTACATGGGGTTGGTACTGAAGCTTTCTTT.

In this sample, this clonotype turned up a few times. This sequence joins TRBV20-1 and TRBJ2-2, with D hard to call. CDR1 is DFQATT, CDR2 SNEGSKA, per germline (reference sequence). The CDR3 is 15 amino acids. V lost 6 bases to trimming and J lost 7 bases, with 21 bases between them. The CDR3 DNA is TGCAGTGCGACCCTGGGCTCCCAGTTGGGCGGGGAGCTGTTTTTT. It specifies CSATLGSQLGGELFF.

The sample holds many counts of this clonotype. The chain's CDR3 is CASSEPRPEGGGGRWGNQPQHF. The CDR3, as DNA: TGTGCCAGCAGTGAACCCAGACCCGAAGGGGGAGGGGGCAGGTGGGGCAATCAGCCCCAGCATTTT. The chain joins TRBV6-1 to TRBJ1-5, with TRBD1 matching 7 bases. J was trimmed by 2 bases and V by 2 bases; bases with no gene match: 24. CDR3 size: 22 residues. Germline CDR1 is MNHNS and CDR2 is SASEGT.

To note about this clonotype: A read error is possible here, since a much larger clone lies one base away. The V and J genes are TRBV7-2 and TRBJ2-3, with D hard to call. V was clipped by 5 bases and J by 4 bases, with 10 bases between them. Per the germline V gene, CDR1 is SGHTA and CDR2 is FQGNSA. This CDR3 has 13 residues. The CDR3 bases are TGTGCCAGCAGCCAAGGGCCGGCAGATACGCAGTATTTT. Amino acid sequence: CASSQGPADTQYF. The variable domain in full, with the rest retrieved from reference TRBV7-2 and TRBJ2-3, is GAGVSQSPSNKVTEKGKDVELRCDPISGHTALYWYRQSLGQGLEFLIYFQGNSAPDKSGLPSDRFSAERTGGSVSTLTIQRTQQEDSAVYLCASSQGPADTQYFGPGTRLTVL.

This clonotype has at least ten counts. A much more abundant neighbour one base away suggests this may be a read error. The chain is built from TRBV7-3 and TRBJ2-7; D uncertain. V lost 5 bases to trimming and J lost 2 bases, with 4 bases between them. Germline V gene lookup returns CDR1 SGHTA and CDR2 FQGTGA. The CDR3 has 11 amino acids. CDR3 sequence: CASSQPYEQYF. CDR3 DNA: TGTGCCAGCAGCCAACCCTACGAGCAGTACTTC.

This clonotype has at least ten counts. V and J are TRBV7-3 and TRBJ2-3; TRBD2 aligns across 10 bases. Germline V CDR1 and CDR2: SGHTA, FQGTGA. V lost 5 bases and J lost 2; bases outside the gene matches: 4. This CDR3 has 15 amino acids. The DNA of the CDR3 is TGTGCCAGCAGCAATAGCGGGAGGAACACAGATACGCAGTATTTT. Protein product: CASSNSGRNTDTQYF.